A single sample is the source of the 15 T cell receptor beta chains below, sequenced in a study of CD8 T cells in Susac syndrome. After extraction with the RNeasy kit, about 0.45 to 1 ug of the RNA was reverse transcribed using random hexamers. TCRdb fed the immunoSEQ multiplex PCR reads into MiXCR, producing one record per CDR3 protein. The table shows fewer than 150,000 distinct CDR3 sequences, with more than 75% occurring only once. Material for sequencing was CD8+ T cells from PBMCs. These receptors all stem from a human donor with multiple sclerosis.

This rearrangement joins TRBV7-9 to TRBJ2-7; D perhaps matches TRBD1 (6 bases). The CDR3 has 14 amino acids. Germline V CDR1 and CDR2: SEHNR, FQNEAQ (reference sequence). The V end lost 3 bases, the J end lost 4 bases, and 13 bases lay between the germline ends. CDR3 DNA: TGTGCCAGCAGCTTCCCAGGGGCCCCGTACGAGCAGTACTTC. Protein: CASSFPGAPYEQYF.

The chain recombines TRBV24-1 with TRBJ2-7, with D tentatively TRBD2 (6 bases). CDR1 and CDR2 from the germline V gene are KGHDR and SFDVKD. The CDR3 length is 14 residues. V was shortened by 8 bases and J by 4 bases, with 17 bases between the two germline ends. The CDR3 protein is CATIGRDPFYEQYF. The CDR3 DNA follows: TGTGCCACCATCGGGCGGGATCCTTTTTACGAGCAGTACTTC.

The DNA of the CDR3 is TGTGCCAGCGGACAGTCCTACGAGCAGTACTTC. This gives the protein CASGQSYEQYF. V gene TRBV2 combines with J gene TRBJ2-7, with a possible D match to TRBD1 (6 bases). Germline V CDR1 and CDR2: SNHLY, FYNNEI. The ends were cut back, 8 bases at V and 1 base at J, with 6 bases in the middle. The CDR3 runs to 11 residues. Complete variable domain (other parts from reference TRBV2 and TRBJ2-7): EPEVTQTPSHQVTQMGQEVILRCVPISNHLYFYWYRQILGQKVEFLVSFYNNEISEKSEIFDDQFSVERPDGSNFTLKIRSTKLEDSAMYFCASGQSYEQYFGPGTRLTVT.

The chain employs TRBV30 and TRBJ2-6; D unclear. The V gene's germline CDR1 is GTSNPN and CDR2 SVGIG (reference sequence). Trimming took off 8 bases at V and 3 bases at J, with 8 bases between the two ends. The CDR3 runs to 12 residues. The CDR3 coding sequence is TGTGCCCACGTCCATGGGGCCAACGTCCTGACTTTC. This encodes CAHVHGANVLTF.

The rearrangement links TRBV27 to TRBJ1-4; D is unresolved. Germline CDR1 MNHEY, CDR2 SMNVEV (reference sequence). The CDR3 is 14 amino acids. V was pared by 8 bases and J by 3 bases, with 13 bases between. Here the CDR3 DNA reads TGTGCCAGCGCGCCGTCTGCCCCTAATGAAAAACTGTTTTTT. Protein: CASAPSAPNEKLFF.

The rearrangement joins TRBV13 to TRBJ2-2, with D maybe TRBD2 (5 bases). The CDR3 is 17 amino acids. Germline CDR1 and CDR2: PRHDT and FYEKMQ (reference sequence). Trimming took 5 bases from V and 4 from J, leaving 20 bases between them. CDR3 protein: CASSAGRTLPSTGELFF. The CDR3 DNA follows: TGTGCCAGCAGCGCGGGCAGAACCCTACCTAGCACCGGGGAGCTGTTTTTT.

The chain carries TRBV30 and TRBJ2-7; 8 bases line up with TRBD2. Trimming removed 3 bases from V and 2 bases from J; junction bases left unmatched: 15. Germline assignment: CDR1 GTSNPN and CDR2 SVGIG (reference sequence). This CDR3 is 17 amino acids long. The CDR3 bases are TGTGCCTGGAGGGACACCTCAGCGGGAGTCCTAACCTACGAGCAGTACTTC. This codes for CAWRDTSAGVLTYEQYF.

The J gene is TRBJ2-1, the V gene TRBV13; the match to TRBD2 covers 7 bases. This CDR3 spans 15 amino acids. Germline V gene sequence: CDR1 PRHDT, CDR2 FYEKMQ (reference sequence). V shed 5 bases, J shed 7 bases, and the junction held 11 bases outside the gene matches. Here the CDR3 reads CASSLQRDADNEQFF. In nucleotides, the CDR3 is TGTGCCAGCAGCCTCCAGCGGGATGCCGATAATGAGCAGTTCTTC.

The chain joins TRBV28 to TRBJ2-1; 7 bases fit TRBD2. This CDR3 has 12 amino acids. Trimming removed 4 bases from V and 9 bases from J; junction bases left unmatched: 3. Germline CDR1 reads MDHEN; CDR2 reads SYDVKM. The DNA for the CDR3 is TGTGCCAGCAGTTCCCTAGCGGCTGAGCAGTTCTTC. Translating gives CASSSLAAEQFF.

The chain combines TRBV7-9 with TRBJ2-1, with no clear D. Germline CDR1 is SEHNR and CDR2 is FQNEAQ (reference sequence). This CDR3 is 13 amino acids long. The ends were cut back, 6 bases at V and 5 bases at J, with 11 bases in the middle. CDR3 protein: CASRLSVNNEQFF. In DNA form, the CDR3 reads TGTGCCAGCAGACTATCAGTAAACAATGAGCAGTTCTTC.

The rearrangement uses TRBV5-8 and TRBJ1-1, with a tentative D call TRBD1 (6 bases). V gave up 4 bases and J gave up 7 bases, with 11 bases separating them. Germline V lookup: CDR1 SGHTS, CDR2 YDEGEE. The CDR3 has 12 residues. CDR3 in DNA: TGTGCCAGCAGCGCGGGACAACTTGAAGCTTTCTTT. Its protein product is CASSAGQLEAFF.

The chain joins TRBV19 to TRBJ2-1, with D unresolved. The CDR3 length is 15 residues. CDR1 is LNHDA and CDR2 is SQIVND in the germline V gene (reference sequence). The V gene lost 3 bases and the J gene lost 7 bases, with 16 bases spanning the gap. The CDR3 nucleotides are TGTGCCAGTAGTATTGGCAAGGGTATAGGTAATGAGCAGTTCTTC. Amino acid sequence: CASSIGKGIGNEQFF.

The V call is TRBV18, the J call TRBJ2-1; 12 bases are shared with TRBD2. V trimming: 6 bases; J trimming: 7 bases; junction bases outside the gene matches: 7. Germline CDR1 is KGHSH and CDR2 is LQKENI. CDR3 size: 15 residues. Here the CDR3 DNA reads TGTGCCAGCTCGCAGGGGACTAGCGGGTCGAATGAGCAGTTCTTC. It yields the protein CASSQGTSGSNEQFF.

This chain joins TRBV20-1 and TRBJ1-4; TRBD1 is a possible D gene (5 bases). CDR1 is DFQATT and CDR2 is SNEGSKA in the germline V gene (reference sequence). The CDR3 loop spans 15 amino acids. Trimming cost V 3 bases and J 7 bases, with 18 bases left between them. In DNA form, the CDR3 reads TGCAGTGCTAGGCGGGCGACAGAGGATATTGAAAAACTGTTTTTT. Its translation: CSARRATEDIEKLFF.

The chain joins TRBV20-1 to TRBJ2-1, with TRBD2 matching 12 bases. V was clipped by 0 bases and J by 8 bases; unmatched bases: 23. The CDR3 sequence is 21 residues long. In germline, CDR1 is DFQATT, CDR2 SNEGSKA (reference sequence). CDR3 amino acids: CSARDIVVMASGRAEGDEQFF. The CDR3 region has the DNA TGCAGTGCTAGAGATATAGTTGTGATGGCTAGCGGGAGGGCCGAGGGGGATGAGCAGTTCTTC.